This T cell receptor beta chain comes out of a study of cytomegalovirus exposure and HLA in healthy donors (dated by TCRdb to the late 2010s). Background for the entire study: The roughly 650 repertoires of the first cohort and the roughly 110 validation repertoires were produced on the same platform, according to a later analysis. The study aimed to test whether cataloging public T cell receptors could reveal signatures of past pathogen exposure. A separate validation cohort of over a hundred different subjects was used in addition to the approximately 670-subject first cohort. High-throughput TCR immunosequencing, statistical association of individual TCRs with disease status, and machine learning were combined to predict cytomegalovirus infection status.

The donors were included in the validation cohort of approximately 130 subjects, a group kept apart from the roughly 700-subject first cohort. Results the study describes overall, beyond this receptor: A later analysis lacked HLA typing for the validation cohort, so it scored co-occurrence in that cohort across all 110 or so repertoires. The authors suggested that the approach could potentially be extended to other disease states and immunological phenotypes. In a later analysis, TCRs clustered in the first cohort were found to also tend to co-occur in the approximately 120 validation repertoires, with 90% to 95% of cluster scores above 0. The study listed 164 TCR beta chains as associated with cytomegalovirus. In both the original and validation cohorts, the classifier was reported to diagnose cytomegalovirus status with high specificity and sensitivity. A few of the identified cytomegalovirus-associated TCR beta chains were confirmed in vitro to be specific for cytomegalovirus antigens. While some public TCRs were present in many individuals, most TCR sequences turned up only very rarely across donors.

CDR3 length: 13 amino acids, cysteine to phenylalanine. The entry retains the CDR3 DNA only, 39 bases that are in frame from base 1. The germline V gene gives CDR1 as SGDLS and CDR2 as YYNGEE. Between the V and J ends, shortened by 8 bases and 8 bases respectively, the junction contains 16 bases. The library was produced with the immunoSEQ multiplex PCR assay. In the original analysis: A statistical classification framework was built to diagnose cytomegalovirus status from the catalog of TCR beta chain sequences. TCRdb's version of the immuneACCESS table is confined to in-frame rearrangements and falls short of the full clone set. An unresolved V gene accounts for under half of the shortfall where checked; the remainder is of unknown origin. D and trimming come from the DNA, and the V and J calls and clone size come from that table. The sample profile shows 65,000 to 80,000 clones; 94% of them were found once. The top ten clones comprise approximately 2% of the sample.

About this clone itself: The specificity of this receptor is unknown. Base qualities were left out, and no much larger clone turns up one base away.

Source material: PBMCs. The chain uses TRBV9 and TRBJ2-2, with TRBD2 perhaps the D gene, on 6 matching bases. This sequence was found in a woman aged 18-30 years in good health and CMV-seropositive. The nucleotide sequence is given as TGTGCCAGTGCTACCCGGACTAAAGGGGAGCTGTTTTTT. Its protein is CASATRTKGELFF.